This T cell receptor (beta chain) was recovered during a study of shared clonotypes between healthy human individuals (dated by TCRdb to 2018 to 2021). Background on the whole study: The cohort included a few men and two women between 18 and 49 years of age. To estimate repertoire size and how much clonotype sharing occurs between individuals, the study deeply sequenced the blood TCR repertoires of roughly 5 healthy adults. Leukapheresis yielded between about 0.94 and 10 billion PBMCs per donor. For each donor, three plates each were used for CD4 naive and CD4 memory, two plates were used for CD8 naive, and one plate was used for CD8 memory. To increase sequencing depth and limit assay-specific biases, different laboratories used diverse techniques to prepare libraries and sequence TCR repertoires.

TCR CDR3 regions were amplified from genomic DNA by multiplex PCR using the deep immunoSEQ assay. Extracted genomic DNA from each cell subset was spread evenly across all wells of several immunoSEQ 96-well plates, with each plate serving as a replicate. For sorted subsets, around 0.2 ug genomic DNA, equal to 30,000 or so T cell genomes, was loaded into each replicate PCR. Purified libraries were quantified with a Qubit 3.0 fluorometer, sized on a Bioanalyzer 2100, and re-quantified with the KAPA Library Quantification kit. A separate single-read 150-cycle Illumina NextSeq 550 flow cell was used to sequence each immunoSEQ 96-well plate. The source study handled its data this way. Because the immunoSEQ output included only junctional sequences and no quality scores, the filtering could not be the same as the filtering used for full-length reads. Sequences were annotated with PyIR, a Python wrapper for IgBLAST v1.9, using IMGT germline references to assign V/J genes and CDR3. Reads were filtered out if the reads had weak V/J assignments (E-value above 1e-6), no CDR3, stop codons, out-of-frame junctions, or ambiguous translated residues. A V3J clonotype was defined by an identical inferred V gene, J gene, and CDR3 amino acid sequence. The percentage overlap between two repertoires was calculated by dividing the number of shared unique clonotypes by the size of the smaller repertoire. Three approaches were used to assess repertoire richness: RTK rarefaction, the Chao1 estimator, and Recon v2.1 estimates of unobserved clonotypes. OLGA was used to compute generation probabilities for all TCRbeta clonotypes that the gDNA method yielded from a few donors. Held by TCRdb, this immuneACCESS table contains in-frame sequences only and omits some clones. Under half of the omission traces to an unresolved V gene where checked; the cause of the rest is unknown. V and J calls and clone size follow that table, whereas D and trimming were derived from the DNA. The sample profile shows over a million clones; nearly 99% of them were found once. The ten largest make up about 0.45% of the sample.

Healthy HIV-negative adults with no recently reported acute infections or vaccinations were included as donors. Every donor was a Caucasian adult residing in Nashville, Tennessee, USA. CD4+ T cells were enriched by magnetic negative selection, after which naive cells were positively selected on CD45RA and the negative fraction was taken as the memory subset. After blood collection by leukapheresis, PBMCs were isolated using Ficoll-Histopaque density gradient centrifugation and then cryopreserved in the vapor phase of liquid nitrogen. Analytical flow cytometry was used to check the purity and quantity of each magnetically sorted T cell population. Genomic DNA was isolated from each sorted fraction and quantified by UV absorbance on a Nanodrop 2000c. Broad study findings and their caveats: Sampling was limited to blood, and TCR repertoires in tissue likely differ from TCR repertoires in blood. Rarefaction of sorted-subset datasets indicated incomplete sequencing despite the large sequencing depth. Compared with non-shared clonotypes, clonotypes shared by all four sorted-subset donors had higher generation probabilities. Sharing across a handful of donors was observed for around 4.8% of naive CD4, over 3% of naive CD8, 2% to 2.5% of memory CD4, and roughly 0.4% of memory CD8 clonotypes. Naive subsets generally had larger estimated clonotype richness than memory subsets. Pairwise subsampling led to the expectation that sequencing depth would affect the degree of clonotype sharing among donors. The genetic and exposure-history diversity represented was limited by the small number of donors.

As for this clone: Its antigen is still unknown. Per-base quality was not reported, and no clone a single base away is much larger than it.

Sample: naive CD4+ T cells sorted from blood. Read against the paper, the sample's cell subset or site label means: CD45RA+ positively selected. The origin of this receptor is a man between 25 and 39 years old in good health.

The CDR3 is CASSLLTKGHEQFF. At the DNA level, the sequence is TGCGCCAGCAGCTTGTTAACTAAGGGACATGAGCAGTTCTTC. The chain is made from TRBV5-1 and TRBJ2-1, with the D gene possibly TRBD1 or TRBD2, each one fitting 5 bases. Sequences SGHRS (CDR1) and YFSETQ (CDR2) are obtained from the germline V gene. Trimming takes 1 base from V and 8 bases from J, and the germline ends sit 13 bases apart. The CDR3 measures 14 amino acids from cysteine to phenylalanine. The sequence is cut down to CDR3 DNA, 42 bases in frame from base 1.